The next 27 T cell receptor beta chains were all read from a single sample in a study of cytomegalovirus exposure and HLA in healthy donors. 13 Jbeta primers and 60 Vbeta primers were used for the PCR. Assay: immunoSEQ multiplex PCR; the TCRdb copy retains only in-frame clones and omits some. The sample holds 55,000 to 75,000 clones. The sample consisted of PBMCs. The receptor set was obtained from a woman younger than 45 in good health and CMV-seronegative.

V gene TRBV14 combines with J gene TRBJ2-7; D unresolved. The germline gives CDR1 SGHDN, CDR2 FVKESK. The CDR3 is 14 amino acids. V was trimmed by 0 bases and J by 5 bases, leaving 11 bases between them. The CDR3 sequence: CASSQDAADHEQYF. The CDR3 nucleotides read TGTGCCAGCAGCCAAGATGCGGCTGACCACGAGCAGTACTTC.

The chain carries TRBV7-9 and TRBJ2-5, with 11 bases fitting TRBD2. The J call is in doubt because the DNA end fits TRBJ2-7 better. Germline loops: CDR1 SEHNR, CDR2 FQNEAQ (reference sequence). This CDR3 has 15 amino acids. CDR3 loop: CASSPGTSGAYEQYF. For the CDR3, the DNA is TGTGCCAGCAGCCCAGGGACTAGCGGAGCCTACGAGCAGTACTTC.

V usage is TRBV4-3 and J usage is TRBJ2-5; D may be TRBD1 (6 bases). V was shortened by 0 bases and J by 6 bases, with 8 bases between the two germline ends. In germline, CDR1 is LGHNA, CDR2 YSLEER. This CDR3 has 13 residues. In nucleotides, the CDR3 is TGCGCCAGCAGCCAAGACAGGGACAAGACCCAGTACTTC. This encodes CASSQDRDKTQYF.

This chain links TRBV7-9 with TRBJ2-1, with a weak D call TRBD1 (6 bases). This CDR3 spans 15 amino acids. V was trimmed by 5 bases and J by 5 bases, leaving 16 bases between them. Germline loops: CDR1 SEHNR, CDR2 FQNEAQ (reference sequence). The CDR3 bases are TGTGCCAGCAGCCTAAGGAACAGGGCCCACAATGAGCAGTTCTTC. It specifies CASSLRNRAHNEQFF.

The chain joins TRBV6-4 to TRBJ1-2, with a tentative D call TRBD1 (5 bases). Trimming removed 3 bases at V and 8 bases at J, with 16 bases between. The CDR3 consists of 14 residues. Germline CDR1 and CDR2: MRHNA and SNTAGT. CDR3 loop: CASSDWGRGSGYTF. CDR3 DNA sequence: TGTGCCAGCAGTGATTGGGGCCGCGGATCCGGCTACACCTTC.

The chain combines TRBV4-1 with TRBJ2-1; TRBD2 might be the D (5 bases). V lost 3 bases and J lost 7, with 10 bases in between. The germline gives CDR1 MGHRA, CDR2 YSYEKL. The CDR3 contains 13 residues. The CDR3 DNA is TGCGCCAGCAGCCAGAGGCGGGCGAATGAGCAGTTCTTC. Translating gives CASSQRRANEQFF.

This chain connects TRBV18 to TRBJ1-2; 8 bases align to TRBD1. V trimming: 5 bases; J trimming: 3 bases; junction bases outside the gene matches: 8. The CDR3 is 15 residues long. The germline V gene encodes CDR1 KGHSH and CDR2 LQKENI. The CDR3 nucleotides read TGTGCCAGCTCATTGTCCAGGGGGCCCGACTATGGCTACACCTTC. Its protein product is CASSLSRGPDYGYTF.

This chain joins TRBV7-6 and TRBJ2-5; D unresolved. CDR3 length: 9 residues. The germline CDR1 and CDR2 sequences are SGHVS and FNYEAQ. Between the trimmed V and J ends, which lost 10 bases and 4 bases, there was a span of 4 bases. The CDR3 nucleotides are TGTGCCACGGGAGAGACCCAGTACTTC. As protein: CATGETQYF.

This chain links TRBV29-1 with TRBJ2-5, with D perhaps TRBD1 (5 bases). V dropped 4 bases and J dropped 1 base, with 13 bases sitting between them. From germline, CDR1 is SQVTM and CDR2 ANQGSEA. The CDR3 extends over 14 amino acids. CDR3 amino acids: CSVGLGALQETQYF. In nucleotides, the CDR3 is TGCAGCGTTGGATTAGGGGCCCTCCAAGAGACCCAGTACTTC.

The chain couples TRBV18 to TRBJ2-2; 9 bases agree with TRBD1. The V gene's germline CDR1 is KGHSH and CDR2 LQKENI. This CDR3 is built from 15 residues. Unmatched junction bases numbered 7, after V lost 5 bases and J lost 6 bases. The CDR3: CASSTFGTGPGELFF. In DNA form, the CDR3 reads TGTGCCAGCTCAACCTTCGGGACAGGGCCCGGGGAGCTGTTTTTT.

V is TRBV7-3 and J is TRBJ1-1; 9 bases match TRBD1. CDR1 is SGHTA, CDR2 FQGTGA, per germline. V lost 5 bases, J lost 4 bases, and 5 bases stayed unmatched. The CDR3 spans 14 residues. DNA for the CDR3: TGTGCCAGCAGCCAGGGACAGGGCGGCACTGAAGCTTTCTTT. This translates into CASSQGQGGTEAFF.

This chain uses TRBV27 with TRBJ2-4; 8 bases are a match to TRBD1. Per the germline V gene, CDR1 is MNHEY and CDR2 is SMNVEV (reference sequence). V shed 7 bases, J shed 1 base, and the junction held 15 bases outside the gene matches. This CDR3 has 18 amino acids. The CDR3 here is CASNPKGQDRGAKNIQYF. CDR3 sequence (DNA): TGTGCCAGCAACCCCAAGGGACAGGACCGAGGGGCCAAAAACATTCAGTACTTC.

The chain couples TRBV11-2 to TRBJ2-7; perhaps TRBD2 as D (7 bases). This CDR3 contains 16 residues. The germline CDR1 and CDR2 sequences are SGHAT and FQNNGV. Trimming left V 5 bases short and J 0 bases short, with 17 bases between. The CDR3 nucleotides read TGTGCCAGCAGCCCAATCGCGAGGGGGGGCTCCTACGAGCAGTACTTC. Residues: CASSPIARGGSYEQYF.

J is TRBJ2-1 and V is TRBV27, with 8 bases lining up with TRBD1. Germline loops: CDR1 MNHEY, CDR2 SMNVEV (reference sequence). This CDR3 spans 17 amino acids. The V segment lost 5 bases and the J segment 5 bases; nucleotides outside the gene matches: 14. This chain's CDR3 is CASSLLKGTGPDNEQFF. CDR3 nucleotide sequence: TGTGCCAGCAGTCTTCTCAAGGGGACAGGTCCCGACAATGAGCAGTTCTTC.

J is TRBJ2-2 and V is TRBV4-1, with D possibly matching TRBD2 (6 bases). CDR3 size: 16 residues. Trimming cost V 3 bases and J 6 bases, with 17 bases left between them. Germline assignment: CDR1 MGHRA and CDR2 YSYEKL. CDR3 sequence: CASSHPGLSHPGELFF. Written as DNA, the CDR3 is TGCGCCAGCAGCCACCCGGGACTCTCTCACCCCGGGGAGCTGTTTTTT.

The genes are TRBV11-2 and TRBJ1-2; 7 bases match TRBD1. The CDR3 loop spans 15 amino acids. V was clipped by 5 bases and J by 2 bases; unmatched bases: 8. CDR1 is SGHAT, CDR2 FQNNGV, per germline. CDR3 in DNA: TGTGCCAGCAGCCTAACGTTACAGGGGAACTATGGCTACACCTTC. As protein: CASSLTLQGNYGYTF.

This sequence joins TRBV20-1 and TRBJ1-2; unclear D gene. This CDR3 is built from 11 residues. V gave up 3 bases and J gave up 8 bases, with 10 bases separating them. Germline lookup yields CDR1 DFQATT and CDR2 SNEGSKA (reference sequence). As DNA, the CDR3 is TGCAGTGCTAGTGGTAGAGGCGGCTACACCTTC. Its protein product is CSASGRGGYTF.

This chain joins TRBV11-2 and TRBJ2-5; 10 bases match TRBD2. Per germline, CDR1 SGHAT and CDR2 FQNNGV. This CDR3 has 15 amino acids. The ends lost 2 bases at V and 10 bases at J; junction bases unmatched: 10. DNA for the CDR3: TGTGCCAGCAGCTTAATAGCACAGGCTAGCGGGGGCCAGTACTTC. It codes for CASSLIAQASGGQYF. Variable domain in full (rest from reference TRBV11-2 and TRBJ2-5): EAGVAQSPRYKIIEKRQSVAFWCNPISGHATLYWYQQILGQGPKLLIQFQNNGVVDDSQLPKDRFSAERLKGVDSTLKIQPAKLEDSAVYLCASSLIAQASGGQYFGPGTRLLVL.

This chain connects TRBV4-1 to TRBJ2-2; 7 nucleotides agree with TRBD2. Germline CDR1 is MGHRA and CDR2 is YSYEKL. V was pared by 10 bases and J by 5 bases, with 7 bases of the junction left unmatched. The CDR3 consists of 13 residues. The CDR3: CATLERGTGELFF. Here the CDR3 DNA reads TGCGCCACCCTAGAGCGGGGAACCGGGGAGCTGTTTTTT.

The chain couples TRBV25-1 to TRBJ2-3, with D perhaps TRBD1 (6 bases). Between the trimmed V and J ends, which lost 3 bases and 4 bases, there was a span of 8 bases. The CDR3 sequence is 13 residues long. Germline CDR1 and CDR2: MGHDK and SYGVNS. The CDR3 region has the DNA TGTGCCAGCAGTGATAACAGGGCAGATACGCAGTATTTT. Protein sequence: CASSDNRADTQYF.

This chain links TRBV28 with TRBJ1-2; D is uncertain. This CDR3 is 11 amino acids long. V lost 8 bases, J lost 2 bases, and 6 bases lay in between. The germline gives CDR1 MDHEN, CDR2 SYDVKM. Here the CDR3 reads CASSVNYGYTF. The CDR3, as DNA: TGTGCCAGCTCGGTCAACTATGGCTACACCTTC.

V and J are TRBV5-1 and TRBJ2-1, with 14 bases identical to TRBD2. In germline, CDR1 is SGHRS, CDR2 YFSETQ. The CDR3 length is 14 residues. Losses at the gene ends were 0 bases for V and 15 bases for J; bases not matched to a gene: 5. The CDR3 region is CASSLGLAGGPPFF. CDR3 coding DNA: TGCGCCAGCAGCTTGGGACTAGCGGGAGGGCCCCCGTTCTTC.

CDR3 sequence (DNA): TGTGCCAGCAGTTTAGGACAGGCCCTTTTGCTGTTTTTT. Translation gives CASSLGQALLLFF. The chain uses TRBV28 and TRBJ1-4, with TRBD1 matching over 7 bases. The V and J ends lost 2 bases and 14 bases, in that order; junction bases with no gene match: 8. Germline loops: CDR1 MDHEN, CDR2 SYDVKM. The CDR3 is 13 residues long.

The rearrangement joins TRBV7-9 to TRBJ1-2, with D perhaps matching TRBD1 (5 bases). V lost 1 base, J lost 3 bases, and 12 bases lay in between. This CDR3 contains 15 residues. Germline CDR1 is SEHNR and CDR2 is FQNEAQ (reference sequence). In DNA, the CDR3 is TGTGCCAGCAGCTTAGGGGGCGCTTCGGACTATGGCTACACCTTC. Translated: CASSLGGASDYGYTF. The full variable domain, completed using reference TRBV7-9 and TRBJ1-2, is DTGVSQNPRHKITKRGQNVTFRCDPISEHNRLYWYRQTLGQGPEFLTYFQNEAQLEKSRLLSDRFSAERPKGSFSTLEIQRTEQGDSAMYLCASSLGGASDYGYTFGSGTRLTVV.

The chain has TRBV30 and TRBJ1-2; 9 nucleotides match TRBD1. The CDR3 runs to 13 residues. V gave up 3 bases and J gave up 2 bases; unmatched junction bases: 1. CDR1 and CDR2 from the germline V gene are GTSNPN and SVGIG (reference sequence). CDR3 sequence (DNA): TGTGCCTGGAGCGGACAGGGGAACTATGGCTACACCTTC. Its translation is CAWSGQGNYGYTF.

V gene TRBV6-1 combines with J gene TRBJ1-2, with no clear D. Germline-derived CDR1 and CDR2 are MNHNS and SASEGT. The CDR3 runs to 14 residues. Deletions cut 6 bases from V and 6 bases from J, with 17 bases between. The CDR3 spells CASRVANPSDGYTF. The CDR3 coding sequence is TGTGCCAGCAGGGTAGCTAATCCGAGTGATGGCTACACCTTC.

This chain joins TRBV5-4 and TRBJ1-2, with D possibly TRBD1 on 5 matching bases. From germline, CDR1 is SGHNT and CDR2 YYREEE (reference sequence). Trimming shortened V by 0 bases and J by 6 bases, and 9 bases separated the two germline ends. The CDR3 contains 13 residues. CDR3 nucleotides: TGTGCCAGCAGCTTGGGCAGGGAAGATGGCTACACCTTC. This gives the protein CASSLGREDGYTF. The full variable domain, in which reference TRBV5-4 and TRBJ1-2 provide the parts outside the CDR3, is ETGVTQSPTHLIKTRGQQVTLRCSSQSGHNTVSWYQQALGQGPQFIFQYYREEENGRGNFPPRFSGLQFPNYSSELNVNALELDDSALYLCASSLGREDGYTFGSGTRLTVV.